The following is a TCR beta chain sequence with its context. Its antigen is unidentified. This record comes from a study of cytomegalovirus exposure and HLA in healthy donors. Study-wide points: Specific recognition of CMV antigens was confirmed in vitro for a few chains (all CMV-associated).

This table comes from immunoSEQ multiplex PCR, and its TCRdb copy is limited to in-frame clones, with some not included. The table shows 200,000 to 250,000 clones, with approximately 84% occurring only once. With V trimmed by 6 bases and J by 2 bases, 6 bases remained unmatched. CDR1 and CDR2 (germline): MDHEN, SYDVKM. The CDR3 length is 15 residues. This clonotype originated in a man aged 18 to 30 in good health and CMV-seropositive. The sample consisted of PBMCs. This sequence joins TRBV28 and TRBJ2-1; 8 bases fit TRBD2. CDR3 in DNA: TGTGCCAGCAGACTTGTAGCGGGGACCTACAATGAGCAGTTCTTC. Translating gives CASRLVAGTYNEQFF.